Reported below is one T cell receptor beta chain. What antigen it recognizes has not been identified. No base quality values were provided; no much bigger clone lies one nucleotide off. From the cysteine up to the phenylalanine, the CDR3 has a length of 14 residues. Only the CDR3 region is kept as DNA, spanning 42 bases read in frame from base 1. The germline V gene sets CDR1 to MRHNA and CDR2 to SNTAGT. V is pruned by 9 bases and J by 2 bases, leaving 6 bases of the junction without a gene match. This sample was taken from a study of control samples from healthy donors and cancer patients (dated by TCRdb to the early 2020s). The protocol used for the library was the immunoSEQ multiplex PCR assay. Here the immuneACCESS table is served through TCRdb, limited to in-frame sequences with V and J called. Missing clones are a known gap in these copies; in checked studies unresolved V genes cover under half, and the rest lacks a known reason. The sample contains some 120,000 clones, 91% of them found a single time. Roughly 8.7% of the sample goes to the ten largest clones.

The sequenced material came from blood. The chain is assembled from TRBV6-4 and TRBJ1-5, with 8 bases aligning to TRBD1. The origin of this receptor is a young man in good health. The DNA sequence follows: TGTGCCAGAAACCGGACAGGGCGCAATCAGCCCCAGCATTTT. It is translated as CARNRTGRNQPQHF.